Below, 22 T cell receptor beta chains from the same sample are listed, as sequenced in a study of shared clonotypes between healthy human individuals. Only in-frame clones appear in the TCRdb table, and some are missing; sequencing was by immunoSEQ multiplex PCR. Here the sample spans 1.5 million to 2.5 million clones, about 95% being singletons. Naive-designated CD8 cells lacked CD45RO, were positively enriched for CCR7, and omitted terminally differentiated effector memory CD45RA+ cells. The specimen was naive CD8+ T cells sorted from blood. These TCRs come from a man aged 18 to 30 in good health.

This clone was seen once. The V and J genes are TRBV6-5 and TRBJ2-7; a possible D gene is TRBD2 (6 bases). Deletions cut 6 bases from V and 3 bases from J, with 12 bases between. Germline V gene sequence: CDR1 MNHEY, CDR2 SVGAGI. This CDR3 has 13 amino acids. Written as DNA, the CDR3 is TGTGCCAGCAGCCCCTCGGGGGACTACGAGCAGTACTTC. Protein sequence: CASSPSGDYEQYF.

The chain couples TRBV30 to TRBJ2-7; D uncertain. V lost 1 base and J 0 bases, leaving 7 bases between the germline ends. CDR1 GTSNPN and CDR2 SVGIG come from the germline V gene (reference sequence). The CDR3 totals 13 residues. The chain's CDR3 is CAWSAAGSYEQYF. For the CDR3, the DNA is TGTGCCTGGAGTGCGGCAGGCTCCTACGAGCAGTACTTC.

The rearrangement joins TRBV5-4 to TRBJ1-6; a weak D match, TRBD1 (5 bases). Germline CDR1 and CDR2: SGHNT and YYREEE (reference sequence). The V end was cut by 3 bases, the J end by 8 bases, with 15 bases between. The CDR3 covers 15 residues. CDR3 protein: CASSSTTLGDSPLHF. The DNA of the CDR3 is TGTGCCAGCAGCTCGACGACACTAGGGGATTCACCCCTCCACTTT. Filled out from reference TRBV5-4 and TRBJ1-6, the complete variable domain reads ETGVTQSPTHLIKTRGQQVTLRCSSQSGHNTVSWYQQALGQGPQFIFQYYREEENGRGNFPPRFSGLQFPNYSSELNVNALELDDSALYLCASSSTTLGDSPLHFGNGTRLTVT.

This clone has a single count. Here the CDR3 DNA reads TGTGCCAGCAGGATACAGGGAGAGTACACTGAAGCTTTCTTT. It yields the protein CASRIQGEYTEAFF. The chain joins TRBV25-1 to TRBJ1-1; the D gene is possibly TRBD1 (6 bases). This CDR3 has 14 residues. Per germline, CDR1 MGHDK and CDR2 SYGVNS. V shed 6 bases and J shed 3 bases, with 14 bases lying between them.

The CDR3 here is CAISESEGVPYNEQFF. CDR3 nucleotide sequence: TGTGCCATCAGTGAGTCCGAGGGTGTTCCTTACAATGAGCAGTTCTTC. The chain is built from TRBV10-3 and TRBJ2-1; possibly TRBD2 for D (5 bases). The germline CDR1 and CDR2 sequences are ENHRY and SYGVKD. The germline V and J ends were trimmed by 0 bases and 4 bases, with 13 bases remaining between them. This CDR3 has 16 amino acids.

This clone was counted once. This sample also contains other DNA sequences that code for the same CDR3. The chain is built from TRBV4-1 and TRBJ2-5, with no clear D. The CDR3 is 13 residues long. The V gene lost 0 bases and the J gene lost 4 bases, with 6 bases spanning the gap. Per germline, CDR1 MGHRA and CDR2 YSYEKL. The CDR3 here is CASSQEGRETQYF. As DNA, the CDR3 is TGCGCCAGCAGCCAAGAAGGACGAGAGACCCAGTACTTC.

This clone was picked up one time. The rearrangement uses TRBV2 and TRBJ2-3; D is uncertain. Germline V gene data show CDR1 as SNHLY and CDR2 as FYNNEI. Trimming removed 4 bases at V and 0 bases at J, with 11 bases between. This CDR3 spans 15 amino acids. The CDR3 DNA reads TGTGCCAGCAGTGGGTTCTTGGGTAGCACAGATACGCAGTATTTT. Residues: CASSGFLGSTDTQYF.

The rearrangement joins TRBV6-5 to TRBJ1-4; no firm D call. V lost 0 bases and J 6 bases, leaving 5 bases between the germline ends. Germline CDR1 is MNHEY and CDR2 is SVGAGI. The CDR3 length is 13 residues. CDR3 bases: TGTGCCAGCAGTTACTCTTGGGATGAAAAACTGTTTTTT. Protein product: CASSYSWDEKLFF.

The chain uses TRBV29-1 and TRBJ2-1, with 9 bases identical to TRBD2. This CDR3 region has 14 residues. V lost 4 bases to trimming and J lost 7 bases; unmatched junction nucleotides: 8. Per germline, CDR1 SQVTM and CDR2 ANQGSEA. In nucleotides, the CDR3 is TGCAGCGTTGTTGCGGGGGGGCCTAGGAATGAGCAGTTCTTC. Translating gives CSVVAGGPRNEQFF.

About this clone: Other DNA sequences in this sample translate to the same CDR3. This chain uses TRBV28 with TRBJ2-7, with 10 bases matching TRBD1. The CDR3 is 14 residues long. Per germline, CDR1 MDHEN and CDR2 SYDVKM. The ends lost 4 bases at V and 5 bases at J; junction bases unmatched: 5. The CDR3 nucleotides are TGTGCCAGCAGTTCACCTGGGACAGGGGACGAGCAGTACTTC. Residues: CASSSPGTGDEQYF. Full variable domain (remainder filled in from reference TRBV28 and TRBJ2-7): DVKVTQSSRYLVKRTGEKVFLECVQDMDHENMFWYRQDPGLGLRLIYFSYDVKMKEKGDIPEGYSVSREKKERFSLILESASTNQTSMYLCASSSPGTGDEQYFGPGTRLTVT.

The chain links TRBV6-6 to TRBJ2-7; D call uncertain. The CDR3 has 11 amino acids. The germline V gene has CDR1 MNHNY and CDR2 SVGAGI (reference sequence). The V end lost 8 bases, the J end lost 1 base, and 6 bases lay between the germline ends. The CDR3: CASGESYEQYF. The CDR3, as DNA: TGTGCCAGCGGGGAATCCTACGAGCAGTACTTC.

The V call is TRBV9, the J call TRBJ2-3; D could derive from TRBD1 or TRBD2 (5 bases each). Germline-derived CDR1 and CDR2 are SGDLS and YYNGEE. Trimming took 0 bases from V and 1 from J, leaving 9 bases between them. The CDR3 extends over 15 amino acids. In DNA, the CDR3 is TGTGCCAGCAGCGTAGCTATGGGGGGCACAGATACGCAGTATTTT. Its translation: CASSVAMGGTDTQYF. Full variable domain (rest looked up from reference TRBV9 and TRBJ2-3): DSGVTQTPKHLITATGQRVTLRCSPRSGDLSVYWYQQSLDQGLQFLIQYYNGEERAKGNILERFSAQQFPDLHSELNLSSLELGDSALYFCASSVAMGGTDTQYFGPGTRLTVL.

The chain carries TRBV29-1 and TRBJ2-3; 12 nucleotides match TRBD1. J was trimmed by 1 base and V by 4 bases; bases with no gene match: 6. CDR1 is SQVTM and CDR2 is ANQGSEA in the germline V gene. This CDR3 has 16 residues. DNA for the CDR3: TGCAGCGTTGGAACCGGGACAGGGGGCGGCACAGATACGCAGTATTTT. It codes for CSVGTGTGGGTDTQYF.

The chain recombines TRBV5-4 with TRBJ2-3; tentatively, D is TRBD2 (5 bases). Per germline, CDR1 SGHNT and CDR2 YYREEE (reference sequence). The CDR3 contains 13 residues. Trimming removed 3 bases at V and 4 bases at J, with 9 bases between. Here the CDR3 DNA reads TGTGCCAGCAGCTGGGGAGATGCAGATACGCAGTATTTT. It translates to CASSWGDADTQYF.

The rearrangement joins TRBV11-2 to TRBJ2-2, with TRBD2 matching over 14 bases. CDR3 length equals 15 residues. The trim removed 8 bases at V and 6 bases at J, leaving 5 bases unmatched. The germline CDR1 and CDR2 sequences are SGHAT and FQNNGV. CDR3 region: CASSRLAGGAGELFF. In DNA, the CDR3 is TGTGCCAGCTCCAGACTAGCGGGAGGGGCCGGGGAGCTGTTTTTT.

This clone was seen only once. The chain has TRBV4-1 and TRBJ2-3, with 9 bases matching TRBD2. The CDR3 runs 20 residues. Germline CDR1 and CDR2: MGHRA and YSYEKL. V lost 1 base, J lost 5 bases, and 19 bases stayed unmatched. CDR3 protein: CASSQALGASGVPRVDTQYF. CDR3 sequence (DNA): TGCGCCAGCAGCCAAGCCTTGGGAGCTAGCGGGGTACCCAGGGTAGATACGCAGTATTTT.

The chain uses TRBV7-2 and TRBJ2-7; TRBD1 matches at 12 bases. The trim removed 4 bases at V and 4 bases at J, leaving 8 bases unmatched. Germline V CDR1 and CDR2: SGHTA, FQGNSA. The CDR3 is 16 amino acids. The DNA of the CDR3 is TGTGCCAGCAGCTCCGGGACAGGGGGCGTTTCGTACGAGCAGTACTTC. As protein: CASSSGTGGVSYEQYF.

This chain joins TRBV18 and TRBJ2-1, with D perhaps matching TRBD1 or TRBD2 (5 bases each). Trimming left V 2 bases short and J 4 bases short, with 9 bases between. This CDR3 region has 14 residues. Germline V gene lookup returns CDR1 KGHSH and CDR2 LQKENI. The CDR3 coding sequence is TGTGCCAGCTCACCAGGGACCCTTTACAATGAGCAGTTCTTC. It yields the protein CASSPGTLYNEQFF.

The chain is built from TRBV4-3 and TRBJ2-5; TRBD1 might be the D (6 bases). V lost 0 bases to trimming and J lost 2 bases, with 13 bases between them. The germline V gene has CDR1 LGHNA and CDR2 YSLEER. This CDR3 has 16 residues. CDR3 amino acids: CASSQDARGRQETQYF. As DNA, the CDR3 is TGCGCCAGCAGCCAAGATGCGAGGGGGAGACAAGAGACCCAGTACTTC.

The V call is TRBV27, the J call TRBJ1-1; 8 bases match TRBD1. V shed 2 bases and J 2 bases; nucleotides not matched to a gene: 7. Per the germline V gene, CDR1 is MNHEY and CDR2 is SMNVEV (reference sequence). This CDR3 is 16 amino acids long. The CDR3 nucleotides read TGTGCCAGCAGTTTAATCGCCGGACAGGGAAACACTGAAGCTTTCTTT. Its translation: CASSLIAGQGNTEAFF.

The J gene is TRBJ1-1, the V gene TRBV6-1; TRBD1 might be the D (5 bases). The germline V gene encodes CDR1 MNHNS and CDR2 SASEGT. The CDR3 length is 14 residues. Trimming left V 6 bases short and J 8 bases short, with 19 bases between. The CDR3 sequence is CASRLFEGEGEAFF. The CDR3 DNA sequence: TGTGCCAGCAGACTATTTGAGGGAGAGGGGGAAGCTTTCTTT.

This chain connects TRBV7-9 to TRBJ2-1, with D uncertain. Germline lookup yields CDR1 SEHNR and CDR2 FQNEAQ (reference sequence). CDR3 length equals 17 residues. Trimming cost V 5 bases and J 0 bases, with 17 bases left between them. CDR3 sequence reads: CASSDPRTRSSYNEQFF. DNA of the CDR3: TGTGCCAGCAGCGATCCTAGAACCCGAAGCTCCTACAATGAGCAGTTCTTC.